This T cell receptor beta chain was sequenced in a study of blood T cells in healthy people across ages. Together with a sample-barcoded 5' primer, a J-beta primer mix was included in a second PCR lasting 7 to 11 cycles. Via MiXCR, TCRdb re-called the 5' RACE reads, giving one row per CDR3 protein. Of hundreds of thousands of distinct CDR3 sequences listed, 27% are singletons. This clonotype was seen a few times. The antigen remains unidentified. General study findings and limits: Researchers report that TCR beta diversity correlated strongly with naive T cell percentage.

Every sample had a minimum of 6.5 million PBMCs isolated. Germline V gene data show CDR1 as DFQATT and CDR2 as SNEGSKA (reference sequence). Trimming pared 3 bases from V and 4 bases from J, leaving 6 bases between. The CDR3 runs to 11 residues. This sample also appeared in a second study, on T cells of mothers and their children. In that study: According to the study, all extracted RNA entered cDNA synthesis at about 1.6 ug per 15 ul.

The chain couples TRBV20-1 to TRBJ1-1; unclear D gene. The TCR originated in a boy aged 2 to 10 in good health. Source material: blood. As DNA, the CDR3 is TGCAGTGCTAGGAGGTCCACTGAAGCTTTCTTT. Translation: CSARRSTEAFF.